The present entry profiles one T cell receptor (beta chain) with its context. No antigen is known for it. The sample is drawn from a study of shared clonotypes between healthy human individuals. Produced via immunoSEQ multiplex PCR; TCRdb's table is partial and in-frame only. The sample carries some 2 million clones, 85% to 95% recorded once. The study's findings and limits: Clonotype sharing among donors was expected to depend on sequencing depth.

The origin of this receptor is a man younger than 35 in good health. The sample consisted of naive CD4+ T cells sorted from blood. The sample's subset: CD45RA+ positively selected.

The CDR3 nucleotides read TGTGCCAGTAGTATAGATCACGGTCCTAATCAGCCCCAGCATTTT. Translating gives CASSIDHGPNQPQHF. The chain employs TRBV19 and TRBJ1-5; D gene unclear. The CDR3 covers 15 residues. Germline values: CDR1 LNHDA, CDR2 SQIVND (reference sequence). Trimming shortened V by 0 bases and J by 4 bases, and 10 bases separated the two germline ends.